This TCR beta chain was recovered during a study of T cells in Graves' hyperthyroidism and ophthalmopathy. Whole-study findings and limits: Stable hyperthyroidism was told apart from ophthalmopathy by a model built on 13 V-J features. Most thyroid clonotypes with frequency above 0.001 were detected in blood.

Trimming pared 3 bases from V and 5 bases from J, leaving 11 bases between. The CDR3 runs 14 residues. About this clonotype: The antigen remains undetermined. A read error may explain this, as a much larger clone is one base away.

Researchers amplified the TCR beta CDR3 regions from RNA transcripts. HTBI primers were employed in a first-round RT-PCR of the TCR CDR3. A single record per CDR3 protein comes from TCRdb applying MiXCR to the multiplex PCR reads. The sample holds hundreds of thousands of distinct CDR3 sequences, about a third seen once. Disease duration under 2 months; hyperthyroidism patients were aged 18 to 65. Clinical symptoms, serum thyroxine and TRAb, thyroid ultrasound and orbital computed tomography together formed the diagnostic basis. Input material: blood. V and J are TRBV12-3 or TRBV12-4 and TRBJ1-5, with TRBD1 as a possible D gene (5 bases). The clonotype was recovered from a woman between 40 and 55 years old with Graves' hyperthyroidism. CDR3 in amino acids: CASSLARADQPQHF. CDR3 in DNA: TGTGCCAGCAGTTTGGCCAGGGCTGATCAGCCCCAGCATTTT.